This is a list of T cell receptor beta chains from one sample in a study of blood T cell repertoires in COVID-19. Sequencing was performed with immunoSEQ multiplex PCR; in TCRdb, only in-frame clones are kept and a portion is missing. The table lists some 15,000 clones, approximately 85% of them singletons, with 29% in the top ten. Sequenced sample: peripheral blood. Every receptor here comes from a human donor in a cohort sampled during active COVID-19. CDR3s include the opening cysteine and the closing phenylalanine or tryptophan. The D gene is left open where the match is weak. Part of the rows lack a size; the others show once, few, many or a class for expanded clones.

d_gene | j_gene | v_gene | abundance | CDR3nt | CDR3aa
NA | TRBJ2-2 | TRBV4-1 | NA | TGCGCCAGCAGCCTGGGGGCGACGAACACCGGGGAGCTGTTTTTT | CASSLGATNTGELFF
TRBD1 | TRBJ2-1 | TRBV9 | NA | TGTGCCAGCAGCGTATGGGGACAGCCTAGCTACAATGAGCAGTTCTTC | CASSVWGQPSYNEQFF
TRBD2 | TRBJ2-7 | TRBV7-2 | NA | TGTGCCAGCAGCTTAGGTCTAGCGGGCTACGAGCAGTACTTC | CASSLGLAGYEQYF
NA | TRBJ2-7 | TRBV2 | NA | TGTGCCAGCAGTCCTCCTTCGTACGAGCAGTACTTC | CASSPPSYEQYF
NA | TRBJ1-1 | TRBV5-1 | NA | TGCGCCAGCAGCTTGGCTCGGACAGCGAACACTGAAGCTTTCTTT | CASSLARTANTEAFF
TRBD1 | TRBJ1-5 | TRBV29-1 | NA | TGCAGCGTTCCCGGGACAGGGGGCGCGGGGCAGCCCCAGCATTTT | CSVPGTGGAGQPQHF
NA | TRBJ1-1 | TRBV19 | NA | TGTGCCAGTAGTCCGGACTTTGGCGGTCTGAACACTGAAGCTTTCTTT | CASSPDFGGLNTEAFF
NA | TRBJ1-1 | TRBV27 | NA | TGTGCCAGCAGTTTATCCGGGGGAAACACTGAAGCTTTCTTT | CASSLSGGNTEAFF
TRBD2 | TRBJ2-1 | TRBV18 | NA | TGTGCCAGCTCACCACCGACGGGAGGGCCTTACAATGAGCAGTTCTTC | CASSPPTGGPYNEQFF
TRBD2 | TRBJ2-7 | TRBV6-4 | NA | TGTGCCAGCAGTGATCGGACTAGCGTAACACCGAAGGGTTACGAGCAGTACTTC | CASSDRTSVTPKGYEQYF
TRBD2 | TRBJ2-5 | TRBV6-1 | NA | TGTGCCAGCAGTGAATTGGGGGCGGGGGGCGAGACCCAGTACTTC | CASSELGAGGETQYF
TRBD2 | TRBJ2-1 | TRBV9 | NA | TGTGCCAGCAGTCCCACTAGCGGGAGGATCTCCTACAATGAGCAGTTCTTC | CASSPTSGRISYNEQFF
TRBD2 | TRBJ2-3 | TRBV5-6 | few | TGTGCCAGCAGCCTGGTCCTAGCGGGAGCGTCCGGGGTTCATACGCAGTATTTT | CASSLVLAGASGVHTQYF
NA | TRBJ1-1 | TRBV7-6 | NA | TGTGCCAGCAGCCAGGGACAAAACACTGAAGCTTTCTTT | CASSQGQNTEAFF
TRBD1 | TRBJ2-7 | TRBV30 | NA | TGTGCCTGGAAACGGACAGGGAATATCTACGAGCAGTACTTC | CAWKRTGNIYEQYF
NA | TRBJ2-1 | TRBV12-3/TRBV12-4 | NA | TGTGCCAGCAGTTTAGCGCGATGGAATGAGCAGTTCTTC | CASSLARWNEQFF
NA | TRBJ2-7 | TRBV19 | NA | TGTGCCAGTAGTATGTCCACCCCAGGGCGCGAGCAGTACTTC | CASSMSTPGREQYF
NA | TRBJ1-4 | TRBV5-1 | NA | TGCGCCAGCAGCACTCGACAGTTTTCTGAAAAACTGTTTTTT | CASSTRQFSEKLFF
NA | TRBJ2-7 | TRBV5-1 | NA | TGCGCCAGCAGCTTAGACAGGAGGAGCGAGCAGTACTTC | CASSLDRRSEQYF
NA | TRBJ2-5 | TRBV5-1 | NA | TGCGCCAGCCGCCCCTTGGCGGGGCAAGGGGAGACCCAGTACTTC | CASRPLAGQGETQYF
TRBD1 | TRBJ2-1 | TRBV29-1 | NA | TGCAGCGTTGAGAGGGACAGGGGATACAATGAGCAGTTCTTC | CSVERDRGYNEQFF
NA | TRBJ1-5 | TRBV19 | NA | TGTGCCACCAGAGGTGGGTTTTATAGCAATCAGCCCCAGCATTTT | CATRGGFYSNQPQHF
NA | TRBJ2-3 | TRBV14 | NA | TGTGCCAGCAGCCCTAGGGGGAGGGCCTTCGTAGATACGCAGTATTTT | CASSPRGRAFVDTQYF
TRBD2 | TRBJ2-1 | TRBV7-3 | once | TGTGCCAGCAGGGCCAGCGGGGCGTACAATGAGCAGTTCTTC | CASRASGAYNEQFF
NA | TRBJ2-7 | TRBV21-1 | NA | TGTGCCAGCAGCAAAAGCGGGGCTCGGTACGAGCAGTACTTC | CASSKSGARYEQYF
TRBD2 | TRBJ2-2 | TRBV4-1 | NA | TGCGCCAGCAGCCTCCTAGCGGGGGACACCGGGGAGCTGTTTTTT | CASSLLAGDTGELFF
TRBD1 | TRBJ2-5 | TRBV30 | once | TGTGCCTGGAGTACCCCGGACAGGGGACGATTTTCCCAGTACTTC | CAWSTPDRGRFSQYF
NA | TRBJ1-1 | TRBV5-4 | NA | TGTGCCAGCAGCAGGCGAATAAGGACAGTTATTATGAACACTGAAGCTTTCTTT | CASSRRIRTVIMNTEAFF
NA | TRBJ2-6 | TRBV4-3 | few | TGCGCCAGCAGCCAAGCGGCTGGGGCCAACGTCCTGACTTTC | CASSQAAGANVLTF
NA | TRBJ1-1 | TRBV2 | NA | TGTGCCAGCAGCCAGGCTGGATGGGGAGGGGACACTGAAGCTTTCTTT | CASSQAGWGGDTEAFF
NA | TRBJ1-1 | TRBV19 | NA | TGTGCCAGTAGTATTGGGGCCACTGAAGCTTTCTTT | CASSIGATEAFF
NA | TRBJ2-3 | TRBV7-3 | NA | TGTGCCAGCAGCTTACAGGGGAGTACGCAGTATTTT | CASSLQGSTQYF
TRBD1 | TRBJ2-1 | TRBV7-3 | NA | TGTGCCAGCAGCTCGGGACAGAGTCGTGAGCAGTTCTTC | CASSSGQSREQFF
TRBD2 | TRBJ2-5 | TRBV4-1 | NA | TGCGCCAGCAGCCCGGGGCGGGGGTTGGCAGAGACCCAGTACTTC | CASSPGRGLAETQYF
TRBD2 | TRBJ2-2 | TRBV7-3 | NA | TGTGCCAGCAGCTCCGGGACTAGTAACACCGGGGAGCTGTTTTTT | CASSSGTSNTGELFF
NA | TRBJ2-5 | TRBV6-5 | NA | TGTGCCAGCAGTTCCCTCCCCTGGGAGGAGACCCAGTACTTC | CASSSLPWEETQYF
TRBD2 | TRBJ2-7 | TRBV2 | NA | TGTGCCAGCAGAGGGACAGCCCGACTAGCGGGGGTTTCCTACGAGCAGTACTTC | CASRGTARLAGVSYEQYF
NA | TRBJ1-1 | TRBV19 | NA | TGTGCCAGTACCCACAGTGGAGGCACTGAAGCTTTCTTT | CASTHSGGTEAFF
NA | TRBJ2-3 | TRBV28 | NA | TGTGCCAGCAGTTTCAAGCGGGCTGCCCATACGCAGTATTTT | CASSFKRAAHTQYF
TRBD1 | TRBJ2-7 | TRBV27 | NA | TGTGCCAGCAGTTTATTGGGACAGGAGTACGAGCAGTACTTC | CASSLLGQEYEQYF
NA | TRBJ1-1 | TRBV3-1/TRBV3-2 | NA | TGTGCCAGCAGCTTGACAGCTTACGAAGCTTTCTTT | CASSLTAYEAFF
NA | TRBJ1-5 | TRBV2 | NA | TGTGCCAGCAGCGTCGAGTCGGGTGGCAATCAGCCCCAGCATTTT | CASSVESGGNQPQHF
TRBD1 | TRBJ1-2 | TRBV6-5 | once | TGTGCCAGCAGTTATACGGGACAGGGGGCAGGTGGCTACACCTTC | CASSYTGQGAGGYTF
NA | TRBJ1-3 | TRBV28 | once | TGTGCCAGCAGGGAACAGGGAGTTTCTGGAAACACCATATATTTT | CASREQGVSGNTIYF
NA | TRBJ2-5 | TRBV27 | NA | TGTGCCATCATGCCCCCCCCCGCCGCAGGGGTAGGGCTTCGAGAGACCCAGTACTTC | CAIMPPPAAGVGLRETQYF
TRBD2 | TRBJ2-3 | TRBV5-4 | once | TGTGCCAGCAGCTTGACTAGCGGGGGATGGGGAGATACGCAGTATTTT | CASSLTSGGWGDTQYF
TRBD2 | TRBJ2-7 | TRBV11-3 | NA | TGTGCCAGCAGCCGGGGACTAGCGGGAGAGTACGAGCAGTACTTC | CASSRGLAGEYEQYF
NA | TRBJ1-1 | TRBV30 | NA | TGTGCCTGGAGTGTAAACCGGGGTGTTGGGAGGGGCACTGAAGCTTTCTTT | CAWSVNRGVGRGTEAFF
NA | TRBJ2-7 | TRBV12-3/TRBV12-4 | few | TGTGCCAGCAGTGCAGGACTGTCCTACGAGCAGTACTTC | CASSAGLSYEQYF
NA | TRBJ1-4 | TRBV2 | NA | TGTGCCAGCAGGGGGGACAACTATAATGAAAAACTGTTTTTT | CASRGDNYNEKLFF
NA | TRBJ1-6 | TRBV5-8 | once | TGTGCCAGCAGCCAACAGGGATATAATTCACCCCTCCACTTT | CASSQQGYNSPLHF
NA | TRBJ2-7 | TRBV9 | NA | TGTGCCAGCAGCTCCCCCGACAGGAACTACGAGCAGTACTTC | CASSSPDRNYEQYF